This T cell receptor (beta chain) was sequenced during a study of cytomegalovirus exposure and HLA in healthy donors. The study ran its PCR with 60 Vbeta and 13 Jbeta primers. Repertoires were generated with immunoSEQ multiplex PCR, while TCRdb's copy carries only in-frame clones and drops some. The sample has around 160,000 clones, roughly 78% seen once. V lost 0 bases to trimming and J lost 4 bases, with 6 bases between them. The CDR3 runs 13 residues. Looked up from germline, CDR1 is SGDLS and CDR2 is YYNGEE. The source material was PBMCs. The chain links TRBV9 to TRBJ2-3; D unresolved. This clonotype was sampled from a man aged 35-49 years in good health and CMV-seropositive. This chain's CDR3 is CASSVDGPDTQYF. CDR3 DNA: TGTGCCAGCAGCGTAGACGGTCCAGATACGCAGTATTTT.